This TCR beta chain was observed in a study of blood T cells in healthy people across ages. Study findings and constraints: Measured against age, TCR beta diversity per million T cells decreased in a roughly linear manner.

This CDR3 has 17 residues. Germline values: CDR1 MNHNS, CDR2 SASEGT. Trimming shortened V by 7 bases and J by 5 bases, and 26 bases separated the two germline ends. PCR was performed a second time for about 6 to 12 cycles using a sample-barcoded 5' primer and a J-beta primer mix. There were at least 2.5 million CDR3-containing paired-end reads obtained from each sample. One entry per CDR3 protein results from TCRdb running MiXCR on the 5' RACE reads. The sample lists over a million distinct CDR3 sequences; 45% were seen once. Concerning this clonotype: Its target is not known.

Aged roughly 6 to 90, donors were systemically healthy Caucasians from Russia. Input material: blood. V is TRBV6-1 and J is TRBJ1-1; D gene ambiguous. The source of this sequence is a woman in her sixties or seventies in good health. The CDR3 sequence is CASIPPPSYGLGTEAFF. CDR3 in DNA: TGTGCCAGCATCCCGCCCCCCTCATACGGGCTGGGGACTGAAGCTTTCTTT.